This TCR beta chain was observed in a study of radiation and T cells in renal cell carcinoma. Regarding this clone: Antigen: not known.

Study-level results: In blood, top tumor clones expanded by 2 weeks, shrinking by 4.

The repertoire was sequenced with immunoSEQ multiplex PCR; TCRdb's copy has only in-frame clones and lacks some. The data contain about 100,000 clones, roughly 88% of them seen just once; the ten biggest clones take up 6.5% to 8%. Time point reported: blood 4 weeks post-SBRT, at nephrectomy. Stated treatment: 15 Gy SBRT to primary tumor, nephrectomy 4 weeks later. The ends were cut back, 3 bases at V and 4 bases at J, with 9 bases in the middle. Germline assignment: CDR1 MGHRA and CDR2 YSYEKL. The CDR3 has 14 residues. Sequencing used blood, obtained from a patient whose treatment included radiotherapy and nephrectomy. The sequence was obtained from a man between 60 and 75 years old with renal cell carcinoma. The rearrangement links TRBV4-1 to TRBJ2-2; the D call may be TRBD1 or TRBD2 (5 bases each). The CDR3 here is CASSQGTPTGELFF. Here the CDR3 DNA reads TGCGCCAGCAGCCAGGGGACCCCCACCGGGGAGCTGTTTTTT.